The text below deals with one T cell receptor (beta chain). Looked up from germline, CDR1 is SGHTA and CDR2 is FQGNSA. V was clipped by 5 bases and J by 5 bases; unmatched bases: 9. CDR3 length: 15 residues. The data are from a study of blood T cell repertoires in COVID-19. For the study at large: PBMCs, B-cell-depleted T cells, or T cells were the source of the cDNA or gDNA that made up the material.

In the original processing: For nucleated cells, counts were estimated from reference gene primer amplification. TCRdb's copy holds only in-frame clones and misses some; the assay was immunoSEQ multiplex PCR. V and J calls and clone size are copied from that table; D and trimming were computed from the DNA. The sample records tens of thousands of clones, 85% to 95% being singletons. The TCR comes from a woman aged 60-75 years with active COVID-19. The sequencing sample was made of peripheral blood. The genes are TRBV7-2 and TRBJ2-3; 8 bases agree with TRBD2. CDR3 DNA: TGTGCCAGCAGCCCCTTCGGGGGGGGAAAAGATACGCAGTATTTT. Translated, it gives CASSPFGGGKDTQYF.